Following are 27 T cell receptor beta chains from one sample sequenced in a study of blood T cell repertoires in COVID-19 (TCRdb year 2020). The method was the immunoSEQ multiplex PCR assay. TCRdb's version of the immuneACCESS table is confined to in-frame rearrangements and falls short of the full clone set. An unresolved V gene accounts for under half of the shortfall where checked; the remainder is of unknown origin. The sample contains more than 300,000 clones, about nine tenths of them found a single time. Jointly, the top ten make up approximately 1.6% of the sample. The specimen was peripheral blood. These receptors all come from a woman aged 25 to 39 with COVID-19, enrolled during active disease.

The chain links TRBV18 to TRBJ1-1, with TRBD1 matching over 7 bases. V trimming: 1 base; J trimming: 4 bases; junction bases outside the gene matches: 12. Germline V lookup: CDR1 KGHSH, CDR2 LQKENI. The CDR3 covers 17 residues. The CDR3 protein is CASSPQGLTGKATEAFF. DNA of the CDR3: TGTGCCAGCTCACCACAAGGATTGACAGGGAAAGCCACTGAAGCTTTCTTT. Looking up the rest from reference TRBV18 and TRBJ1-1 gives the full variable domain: NAGVMQNPRHLVRRRGQEARLRCSPMKGHSHVYWYRQLPEEGLKFMVYLQKENIIDESGMPKERFSAEFPKEGPSILRIQQVVRGDSAAYFCASSPQGLTGKATEAFFGQGTRLTVV.

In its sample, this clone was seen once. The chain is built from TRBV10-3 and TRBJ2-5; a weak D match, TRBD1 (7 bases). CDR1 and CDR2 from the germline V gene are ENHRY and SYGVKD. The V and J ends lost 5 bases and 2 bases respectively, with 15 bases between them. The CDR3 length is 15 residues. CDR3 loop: CAISTGGGQQETQYF. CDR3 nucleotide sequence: TGTGCCATCAGTACCGGAGGGGGACAGCAAGAGACCCAGTACTTC.

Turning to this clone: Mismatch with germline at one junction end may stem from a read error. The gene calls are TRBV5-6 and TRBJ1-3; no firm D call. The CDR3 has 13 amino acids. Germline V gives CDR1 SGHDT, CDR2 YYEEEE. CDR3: CASSFSNGDTIYF. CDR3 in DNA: TGTGCCAGCAGCTTCAGCAATGGAGACACCATATATTTT.

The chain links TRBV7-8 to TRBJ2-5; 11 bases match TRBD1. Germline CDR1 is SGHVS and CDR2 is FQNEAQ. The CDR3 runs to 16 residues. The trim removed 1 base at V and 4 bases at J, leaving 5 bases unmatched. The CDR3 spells CASSLGRTGGGETQYF. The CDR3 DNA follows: TGTGCCAGCAGCTTAGGGCGGACAGGGGGCGGAGAGACCCAGTACTTC.

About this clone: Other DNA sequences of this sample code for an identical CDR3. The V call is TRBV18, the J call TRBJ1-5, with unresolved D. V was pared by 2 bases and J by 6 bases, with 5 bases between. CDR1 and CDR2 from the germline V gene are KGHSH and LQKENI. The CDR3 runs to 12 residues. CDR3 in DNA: TGTGCCAGCTCACCAGGCGGTCAGCCCCAGCATTTT. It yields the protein CASSPGGQPQHF.

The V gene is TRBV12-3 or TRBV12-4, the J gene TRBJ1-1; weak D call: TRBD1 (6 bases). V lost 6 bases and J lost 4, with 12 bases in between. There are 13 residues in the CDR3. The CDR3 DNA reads TGTGCCAGCAGCCTCGGACAGACCACTGAAGCTTTCTTT. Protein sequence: CASSLGQTTEAFF.

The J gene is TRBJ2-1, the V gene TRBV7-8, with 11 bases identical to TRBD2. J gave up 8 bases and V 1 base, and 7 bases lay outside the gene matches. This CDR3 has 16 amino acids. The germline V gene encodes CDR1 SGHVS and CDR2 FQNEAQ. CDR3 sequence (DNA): TGTGCCAGCAGCTTAGTGACTAGCGGGGCTTTGCATGAGCAGTTCTTC. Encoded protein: CASSLVTSGALHEQFF.

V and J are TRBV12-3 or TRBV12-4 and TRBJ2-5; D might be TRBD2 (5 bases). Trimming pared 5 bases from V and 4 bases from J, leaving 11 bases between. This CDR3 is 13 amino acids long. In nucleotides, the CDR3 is TGTGCCAGCAGTGAGGGTGAAGGAGAGACCCAGTACTTC. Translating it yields CASSEGEGETQYF.

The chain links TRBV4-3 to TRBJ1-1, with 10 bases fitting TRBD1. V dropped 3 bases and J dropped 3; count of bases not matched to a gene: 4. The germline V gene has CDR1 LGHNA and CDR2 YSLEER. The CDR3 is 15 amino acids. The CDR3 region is CASSQRTGGDTEAFF. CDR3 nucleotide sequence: TGCGCCAGCAGCCAGAGGACAGGGGGAGACACTGAAGCTTTCTTT.

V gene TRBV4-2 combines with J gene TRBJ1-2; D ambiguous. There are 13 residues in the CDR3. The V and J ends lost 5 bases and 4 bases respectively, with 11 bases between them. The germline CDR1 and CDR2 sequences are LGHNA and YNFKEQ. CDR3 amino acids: CASSGYRGYGYTF. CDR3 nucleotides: TGTGCCAGCAGCGGCTACCGGGGCTATGGCTACACCTTC.

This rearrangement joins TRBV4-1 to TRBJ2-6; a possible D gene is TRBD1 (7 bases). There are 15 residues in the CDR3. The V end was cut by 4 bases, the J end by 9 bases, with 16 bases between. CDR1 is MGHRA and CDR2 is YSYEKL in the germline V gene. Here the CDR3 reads CASSPRAGTVNVLTF. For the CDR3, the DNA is TGCGCCAGCAGCCCCAGGGCGGGGACAGTCAACGTCCTGACTTTC.

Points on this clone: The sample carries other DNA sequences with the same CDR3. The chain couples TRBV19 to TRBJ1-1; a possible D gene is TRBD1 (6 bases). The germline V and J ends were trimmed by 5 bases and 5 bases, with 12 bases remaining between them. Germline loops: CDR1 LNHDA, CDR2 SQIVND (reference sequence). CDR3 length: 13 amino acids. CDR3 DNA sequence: TGTGCCAGTAGTCCGACAGGTGGTACTGAAGCTTTCTTT. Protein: CASSPTGGTEAFF.

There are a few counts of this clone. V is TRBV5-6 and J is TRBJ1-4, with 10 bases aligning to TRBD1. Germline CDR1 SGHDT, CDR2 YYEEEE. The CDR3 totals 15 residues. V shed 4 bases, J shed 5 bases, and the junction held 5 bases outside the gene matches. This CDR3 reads CASSPPGQGNEKLFF. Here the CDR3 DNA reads TGTGCCAGCAGCCCGCCGGGACAGGGGAATGAAAAACTGTTTTTT.

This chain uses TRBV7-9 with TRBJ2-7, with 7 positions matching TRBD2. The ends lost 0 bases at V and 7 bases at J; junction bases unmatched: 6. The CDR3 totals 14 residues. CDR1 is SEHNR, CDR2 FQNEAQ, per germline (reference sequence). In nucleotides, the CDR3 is TGTGCCAGCAGCTTAGCCGCGGGGGTAGGGGAGCAGTACTTC. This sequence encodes CASSLAAGVGEQYF.

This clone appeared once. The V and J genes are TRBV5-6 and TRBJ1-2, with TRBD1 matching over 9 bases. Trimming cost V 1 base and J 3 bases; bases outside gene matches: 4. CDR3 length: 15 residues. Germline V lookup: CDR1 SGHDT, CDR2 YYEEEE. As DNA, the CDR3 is TGTGCCAGCAGCTTGAGGGACAGGGACGACTATGGCTACACCTTC. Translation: CASSLRDRDDYGYTF.

The CDR3 region has the DNA TGTGCCAGTAGTATTTTGGCAGGTAATCAGCCCCAGCATTTT. This gives the protein CASSILAGNQPQHF. V gene TRBV19 combines with J gene TRBJ1-5, with D uncertain. Trimming cost V 3 bases and J 4 bases, with 10 bases left between them. This CDR3 has 14 residues. Germline V gene lookup returns CDR1 LNHDA and CDR2 SQIVND (reference sequence).

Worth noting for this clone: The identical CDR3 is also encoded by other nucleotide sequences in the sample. The CDR3 protein is CASSLAGSGNTIYF. For the CDR3, the DNA is TGTGCCAGCAGCTTAGCAGGATCTGGAAACACCATATATTTT. The chain combines TRBV11-2 with TRBJ1-3; no definite D call. The CDR3 runs 14 residues. The V end was cut by 1 base, the J end by 1 base, with 5 bases between. Germline V gene sequence: CDR1 SGHAT, CDR2 FQNNGV.

The CDR3 DNA follows: TGTGCCAGCAGCCTACAGGGAATGAACACTGAAGCTTTCTTT. Protein: CASSLQGMNTEAFF. The chain carries TRBV3-1 (or the pseudogene TRBV3-2) and TRBJ1-1; D is possibly TRBD1 (6 bases). CDR3 length: 14 residues. The germline V gene encodes CDR1 LGHDT and CDR2 YNNKEL (reference sequence). With 4 bases removed from V and 0 bases from J, the gap between germline ends came to 9 bases.

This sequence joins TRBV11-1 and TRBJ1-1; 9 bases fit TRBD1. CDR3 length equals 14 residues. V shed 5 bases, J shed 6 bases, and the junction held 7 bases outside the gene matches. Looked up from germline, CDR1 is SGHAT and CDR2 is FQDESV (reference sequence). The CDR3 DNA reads TGTGCCAGCAGCCGGGGACAGGGAGCACCTGAAGCTTTCTTT. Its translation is CASSRGQGAPEAFF.

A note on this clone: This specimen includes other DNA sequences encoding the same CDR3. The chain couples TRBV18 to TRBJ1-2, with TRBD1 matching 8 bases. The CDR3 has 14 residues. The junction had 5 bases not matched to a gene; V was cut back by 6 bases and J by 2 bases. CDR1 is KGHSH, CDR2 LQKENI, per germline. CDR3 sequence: CASSPGQENYGYTF. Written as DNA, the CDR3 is TGTGCCAGCTCCCCGGGACAGGAAAACTATGGCTACACCTTC.

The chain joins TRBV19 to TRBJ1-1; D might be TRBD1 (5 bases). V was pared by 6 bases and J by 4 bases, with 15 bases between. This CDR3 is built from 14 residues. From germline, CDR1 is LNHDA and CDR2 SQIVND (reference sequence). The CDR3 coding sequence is TGTGCCAGTAGGTTGGGGGGATCGGGCACTGAAGCTTTCTTT. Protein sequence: CASRLGGSGTEAFF. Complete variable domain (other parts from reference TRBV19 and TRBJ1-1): DGGITQSPKYLFRKEGQNVTLSCEQNLNHDAMYWYRQDPGQGLRLIYYSQIVNDFQKGDIAEGYSVSREKKESFPLTVTSAQKNPTAFYLCASRLGGSGTEAFFGQGTRLTVV.

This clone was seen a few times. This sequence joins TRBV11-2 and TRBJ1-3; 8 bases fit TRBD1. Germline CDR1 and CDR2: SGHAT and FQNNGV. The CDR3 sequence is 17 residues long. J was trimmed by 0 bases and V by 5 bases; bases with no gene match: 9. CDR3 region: CASSRTGQGYSGNTIYF. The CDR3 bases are TGTGCCAGCAGCCGAACAGGACAGGGCTACTCTGGAAACACCATATATTTT.

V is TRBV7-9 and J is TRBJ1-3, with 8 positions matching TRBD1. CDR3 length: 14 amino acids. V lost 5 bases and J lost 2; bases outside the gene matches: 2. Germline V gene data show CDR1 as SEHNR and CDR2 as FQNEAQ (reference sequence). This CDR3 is CASSQQGAGNTIYF. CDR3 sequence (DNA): TGTGCCAGCAGCCAACAGGGGGCTGGAAACACCATATATTTT.

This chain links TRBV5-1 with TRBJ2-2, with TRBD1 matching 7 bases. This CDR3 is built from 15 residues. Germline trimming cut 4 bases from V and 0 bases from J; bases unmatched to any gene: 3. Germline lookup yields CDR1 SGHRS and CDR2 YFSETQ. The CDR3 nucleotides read TGCGCCAGCAGCCCAGGGACAGCGAACACCGGGGAGCTGTTTTTT. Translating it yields CASSPGTANTGELFF.

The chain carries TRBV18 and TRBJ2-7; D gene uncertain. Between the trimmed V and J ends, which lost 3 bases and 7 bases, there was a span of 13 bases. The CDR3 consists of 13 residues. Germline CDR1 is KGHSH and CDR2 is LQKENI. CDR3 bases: TGTGCCAGCTCACCGGAACAGCCTGGGGAGCAGTACTTC. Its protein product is CASSPEQPGEQYF.

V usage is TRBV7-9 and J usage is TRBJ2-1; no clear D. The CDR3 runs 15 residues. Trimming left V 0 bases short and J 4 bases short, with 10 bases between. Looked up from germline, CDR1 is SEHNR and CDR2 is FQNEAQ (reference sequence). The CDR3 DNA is TGTGCCAGCAGCTTAGCGCATTCGGGTTACAATGAGCAGTTCTTC. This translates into CASSLAHSGYNEQFF.

This chain's CDR3 is CASSSGTVATGELFF. In nucleotides, the CDR3 is TGTGCCAGCAGCTCCGGGACAGTTGCCACCGGGGAGCTGTTTTTT. The rearrangement uses TRBV5-4 and TRBJ2-2; 7 bases align to TRBD1. V trimming: 3 bases; J trimming: 4 bases; junction bases outside the gene matches: 6. CDR1 and CDR2 from the germline V gene are SGHNT and YYREEE (reference sequence). The CDR3 has 15 amino acids.